This T cell receptor beta chain was captured in a study of vaccination effects on CD4 cells after COVID-19. The table came from immunoSEQ multiplex PCR; TCRdb's copy has only in-frame clones and leaves some out. The sample contains fewer than 25,000 clones, approximately 70% of which appear only once. Viral peptide pools were used in the ViraFEST assay to expand antigen-specific CD4+ T cells, and sequencing came afterward. Between days 9 and 10 of culture, CD4+ T cells were separated out. Each participant received a vaccine that was either BNT162b2 or mRNA-1273, given as two doses. As to this clone: Its antigen is still unknown.

Germline trimming cut 4 bases from V and 6 bases from J; bases unmatched to any gene: 16. CDR1 is SGHRS and CDR2 is YFSETQ in the germline V gene. The CDR3 runs 16 residues. The rearrangement links TRBV5-1 to TRBJ2-7, with TRBD2 matching 7 bases. The source material was CD4+ T cells from PBMCs cultured with HCoV-NL63 spike peptides, sampled after COVID-19 vaccination. This sequence was found in a human donor who received a COVID-19 vaccine. For the CDR3, the DNA is TGCGCCAGCAGCCTGGACGCGGGGCAGGGAGGGTCCGAGCAGTACTTC. Protein sequence: CASSLDAGQGGSEQYF.